This TCR beta chain was profiled in a study of T cells in Graves' hyperthyroidism and ophthalmopathy. V lost 6 bases and J 8 bases, leaving 14 bases between the germline ends. Germline CDR1 reads MNHNS; CDR2 reads SASEGT. This CDR3 region has 14 residues. Findings of the study overall: Most thyroid clonotypes that were expanded above 0.001 also turned up in blood. Ophthalmopathy and stable hyperthyroidism were separated by a 13 V-J model.

In its sample, this clonotype was seen a few times. Its cognate antigen is unknown. Amplification of TCR beta CDR3 regions was performed using RNA transcripts as template. HTBI primers were used for first-round RT-PCR of the TCR CDR3. TCRdb reanalysed the multiplex PCR reads using MiXCR and keeps one entry per CDR3 protein. The sample lists under 400,000 distinct CDR3 sequences; about 18% were seen once. Stable hyperthyroidism: no ophthalmopathy progression over 18 months of follow-up. This clonotype was sampled from a woman aged 45-59 years with Graves' hyperthyroidism. V gene TRBV6-1 combines with J gene TRBJ1-6; perhaps TRBD1 as D (5 bases). The source material was blood. The CDR3 is CASSEGREYSPLHF. The CDR3 nucleotides read TGTGCCAGCAGCGAGGGCAGGGAGTATTCACCCCTCCACTTT.